The rows below give T cell receptor beta chains drawn from one sample of a study of blood T cell repertoires in COVID-19. Generated by immunoSEQ multiplex PCR, the TCRdb table keeps only in-frame clones and is missing some. The table shows about 220,000 clones, with 65% to 90% occurring only once. The sequenced sample was peripheral blood. The source of these receptors is an older woman with COVID-19, enrolled during active disease. Both conserved end residues are part of each CDR3. Fields, in order: V gene, D gene, CDR3 protein. D genes are given only for firm matches.

v_call: TRBV18
d_call: -
cdr3_aa: CASSGSDREAFF

v_call: TRBV12-3/TRBV12-4
d_call: -
cdr3_aa: CASSSRSGAEQYF

v_call: TRBV28
d_call: TRBD1
cdr3_aa: CASRYRGEETQYF

v_call: TRBV19
d_call: -
cdr3_aa: CASSIGHGDFQPQHF

v_call: TRBV6-1
d_call: -
cdr3_aa: CASSDGIPSYGYTF

v_call: TRBV6-6
d_call: TRBD1
cdr3_aa: CASSYSLAGGTEAFF

v_call: TRBV6-4
d_call: TRBD2
cdr3_aa: CASSLLAGGSDTQYF

v_call: TRBV7-2
d_call: TRBD2
cdr3_aa: CASSLRTSAGGTQYF

v_call: TRBV19
d_call: -
cdr3_aa: CASSQGPGYYEQYF

v_call: TRBV7-2
d_call: -
cdr3_aa: CASSTPGQPQHF

v_call: TRBV19
d_call: -
cdr3_aa: CASSIGRGDQEKLFF

v_call: TRBV5-1
d_call: -
cdr3_aa: CASSLGDTQYF